This passage covers 22 T cell receptor beta chains from one sample sequenced in a study of T cell changes during pregnancy in multiple sclerosis. Here immunoSEQ multiplex PCR was the method, and the copy in TCRdb shows in-frame clones only, minus some. The table has some 70,000 clones, 92% seen once. This material consisted of peripheral blood, taken in the second trimester of pregnancy. The origin of the receptors is a female donor in good health, enrolled as a control in a pregnancy study.

This clone was found once. The V gene is TRBV27, the J gene TRBJ2-5; 9 bases map to TRBD2. Germline trimming cut 5 bases from V and 2 bases from J; bases unmatched to any gene: 12. Germline values: CDR1 MNHEY, CDR2 SMNVEV (reference sequence). This CDR3 spans 17 amino acids. The CDR3 is CASSPTILTSGQETQYF. Written as DNA, the CDR3 is TGTGCCAGCAGTCCGACCATCTTGACTAGCGGACAAGAGACCCAGTACTTC.

The chain combines TRBV11-3 with TRBJ1-1, with 8 bases aligning to TRBD1. The V gene's germline CDR1 is SGHNT and CDR2 YENEEA. V was pared by 4 bases and J by 4 bases, with 8 bases of the junction left unmatched. The CDR3 totals 15 residues. The CDR3 nucleotides read TGTGCCAGCAGCTCCGGACAGGGCACGACCACTGAAGCTTTCTTT. Translation: CASSSGQGTTTEAFF.

The rearrangement uses TRBV25-1 and TRBJ1-1; no reliable D call. CDR1 and CDR2 (germline): MGHDK, SYGVNS. Trimming took off 0 bases at V and 1 base at J, with 6 bases between the two ends. The CDR3 consists of 14 residues. The CDR3 region has the DNA TGTGCCAGCAGTGAATATCGACAGAACACTGAAGCTTTCTTT. It translates to CASSEYRQNTEAFF. The full variable domain, rest sourced from reference TRBV25-1 and TRBJ1-1, is EADIYQTPRYLVIGTGKKITLECSQTMGHDKMYWYQQDPGMELHLIHYSYGVNSTEKGDLSSESTVSRIRTEHFPLTLESARPSHTSQYLCASSEYRQNTEAFFGQGTRLTVV.

This chain uses TRBV27 with TRBJ2-1, with a weak D call TRBD2 (6 bases). Germline assignment: CDR1 MNHEY and CDR2 SMNVEV (reference sequence). This CDR3 is 15 amino acids long. Trimming removed 5 bases from V and 6 bases from J, with 17 bases in between. The CDR3: CASSPLRDLTNEQFF. The DNA of the CDR3 is TGTGCCAGCAGTCCTCTCCGGGACTTGACCAATGAGCAGTTCTTC.

The chain links TRBV5-1 to TRBJ2-1, with TRBD2 matching over 7 bases. V was clipped by 2 bases and J by 7 bases; unmatched bases: 9. Germline V gene sequence: CDR1 SGHRS, CDR2 YFSETQ. The CDR3 runs to 15 residues. CDR3 sequence: CASSFLGRERNEQFF. The DNA of the CDR3 is TGCGCCAGCAGCTTCCTGGGGCGGGAGAGAAATGAGCAGTTCTTC. Using reference TRBV5-1 and TRBJ2-1 for the parts outside the CDR3, the full variable domain is KAGVTQTPRYLIKTRGQQVTLSCSPISGHRSVSWYQQTPGQGLQFLFEYFSETQRNKGNFPGRFSGRQFSNSRSEMNVSTLELGDSALYLCASSFLGRERNEQFFGPGTRLTVL.

The chain has TRBV27 and TRBJ2-1, with 7 bases that match TRBD1. The germline CDR1 and CDR2 sequences are MNHEY and SMNVEV (reference sequence). The trim removed 5 bases at V and 4 bases at J, leaving 8 bases unmatched. This CDR3 contains 15 residues. The CDR3 loop reads CASSLTRTGYNEQFF. The DNA of the CDR3 is TGTGCCAGCAGTCTCACCCGGACAGGTTACAATGAGCAGTTCTTC.

V gene TRBV15 combines with J gene TRBJ1-1; 8 bases are shared with TRBD1. CDR3 length: 16 amino acids. Unmatched junction bases numbered 7, after V lost 0 bases and J lost 4 bases. Germline V lookup: CDR1 LNHNV, CDR2 YYDKDF (reference sequence). The CDR3 is CATSRDLGQGGTEAFF. In nucleotides, the CDR3 is TGTGCCACCAGCAGAGACCTTGGACAGGGCGGCACTGAAGCTTTCTTT.

The genes are TRBV7-9 and TRBJ2-1; no firm D call. V dropped 5 bases and J dropped 10 bases, with 9 bases sitting between them. Germline lookup yields CDR1 SEHNR and CDR2 FQNEAQ (reference sequence). The CDR3 runs 11 residues. DNA for the CDR3: TGTGCCAGCAGCCCAACTCAAGAGCAGTTCTTC. Translated: CASSPTQEQFF.

The rearrangement uses TRBV5-1 and TRBJ2-1, with D perhaps TRBD1 (5 bases). Trimming stripped 1 base from V and 6 bases from J, with 14 bases between. CDR1 is SGHRS and CDR2 is YFSETQ in the germline V gene. This CDR3 is built from 15 residues. CDR3 nucleotides: TGCGCCAGCAGCTTGATGGGGCAGGGTACCAATGAGCAGTTCTTC. The encoded protein is CASSLMGQGTNEQFF.

This clone has a single count. The rearrangement uses TRBV18 and TRBJ2-3; TRBD1 matches at 7 bases. The CDR3 runs to 15 residues. The V and J ends lost 3 bases and 6 bases, in that order; junction bases with no gene match: 9. CDR1 KGHSH and CDR2 LQKENI come from the germline V gene. CDR3 protein: CASSPRDRLRDTQYF. The CDR3 region has the DNA TGTGCCAGCTCACCCCGGGACAGACTACGGGATACGCAGTATTTT.

The chain combines TRBV7-9 with TRBJ2-1, with 9 bases lining up with TRBD2. This CDR3 contains 14 residues. Trimming at V came to 3 bases and at J to 8 bases, leaving 5 bases not matched to a gene. CDR1 and CDR2 from the germline V gene are SEHNR and FQNEAQ (reference sequence). CDR3 DNA: TGTGCCAGCAGCTTTCGAATAGCGGGAGATGAGCAGTTCTTC. Residues: CASSFRIAGDEQFF.

V and J are TRBV21-1 and TRBJ1-3; TRBD1, the D gene given by the table, was not confirmed from the DNA. TRBV21-1 is a known pseudogene. CDR3 size: 16 residues. As DNA, the CDR3 is TGTGCCAGCAGCACGTCACAGAGACCCTCTGGAAACACCATATATTTT. This sequence encodes CASSTSQRPSGNTIYF.

The chain couples TRBV5-1 to TRBJ2-6, with 12 bases that match TRBD2. The germline V gene has CDR1 SGHRS and CDR2 YFSETQ. After removal of 4 bases from V and 0 bases from J, the junction contained 8 bases not matched to a gene. The CDR3 runs 19 residues. Written as DNA, the CDR3 is TGCGCCAGCAGCCCAATCGGACTAGCGGGGAGCTCTGGGGCCAACGTCCTGACTTTC. This gives the protein CASSPIGLAGSSGANVLTF.

The sample holds one count of this clone. The rearrangement joins TRBV19 to TRBJ1-2; D is possibly TRBD1 (5 bases). Per the germline V gene, CDR1 is LNHDA and CDR2 is SQIVND (reference sequence). Between the trimmed V and J ends, which lost 5 bases and 8 bases, there was a span of 15 bases. The CDR3 is 13 amino acids. The CDR3 is CASSYTGSGGYTF. Written as DNA, the CDR3 is TGTGCCAGTAGTTATACAGGATCAGGCGGCTACACCTTC.

V is TRBV27 and J is TRBJ2-3; 8 bases align to TRBD2. CDR3 length: 16 amino acids. Germline CDR1 MNHEY, CDR2 SMNVEV (reference sequence). V trimming: 5 bases; J trimming: 2 bases; junction bases outside the gene matches: 9. CDR3 residues: CASSALAGLHTDTQYF. As DNA, the CDR3 is TGTGCCAGCAGTGCCCTAGCGGGCCTTCACACAGATACGCAGTATTTT.

The rearrangement uses TRBV28 and TRBJ1-5; no clear D gene. The V end was cut by 6 bases, the J end by 6 bases, with 9 bases between. The CDR3 contains 12 residues. Germline loops: CDR1 MDHEN, CDR2 SYDVKM. This chain's CDR3 is CASRLGIQPQHF. The CDR3, as DNA: TGTGCCAGCAGACTAGGAATTCAGCCCCAGCATTTT.

To note about this clone: This sample also contains other DNA sequences that code for the same CDR3. This chain links TRBV5-1 with TRBJ2-3; 12 bases match TRBD2. V shed 0 bases, J shed 4 bases, and the junction held 0 bases outside the gene matches. The CDR3 runs 15 residues. CDR1 is SGHRS and CDR2 is YFSETQ in the germline V gene. The CDR3 coding sequence is TGCGCCAGCAGCTTGGGACTAGCGGGGGCAGATACGCAGTATTTT. Protein sequence: CASSLGLAGADTQYF.

Only a few counts were recorded for this clone. The V and J genes are TRBV6-5 and TRBJ1-1; D may be TRBD1 (5 bases). Trimming pared 4 bases from V and 1 base from J, leaving 7 bases between. This CDR3 has 13 amino acids. In germline, CDR1 is MNHEY, CDR2 SVGAGI. CDR3 sequence (DNA): TGTGCCAGCAGTTTCGGACAGAACACTGAAGCTTTCTTT. This codes for CASSFGQNTEAFF.

This chain links TRBV18 with TRBJ1-5; D may be TRBD1 (6 bases). V was shortened by 3 bases and J by 1 base, with 10 bases between the two germline ends. Germline V gene data show CDR1 as KGHSH and CDR2 as LQKENI. This CDR3 region has 15 residues. Here the CDR3 DNA reads TGTGCCAGCTCACCGGATAGGGGGAGCAATCAGCCCCAGCATTTT. Its protein is CASSPDRGSNQPQHF.

The V gene is TRBV28, the J gene TRBJ1-1; D ambiguous. The CDR3 loop spans 14 amino acids. V lost 5 bases and J 0 bases, leaving 10 bases between the germline ends. Per the germline V gene, CDR1 is MDHEN and CDR2 is SYDVKM. The CDR3: CASSRHSMNTEAFF. As DNA, the CDR3 is TGTGCCAGCAGTCGTCACAGTATGAACACTGAAGCTTTCTTT.

This chain uses TRBV29-1 with TRBJ2-3, with D uncertain. Trimming cost V 3 bases and J 5 bases, with 6 bases left between them. The germline V gene has CDR1 SQVTM and CDR2 ANQGSEA. CDR3 length: 11 residues. Here the CDR3 reads CSVDPKDTQYF. CDR3 nucleotide sequence: TGCAGCGTTGACCCAAAAGATACGCAGTATTTT.

The rearrangement joins TRBV5-1 to TRBJ1-1, with unresolved D. The germline V gene encodes CDR1 SGHRS and CDR2 YFSETQ. CDR3 length: 13 residues. The germline V and J ends were trimmed by 0 bases and 7 bases, with 10 bases remaining between them. CDR3 DNA sequence: TGCGCCAGCAGCTTGGATCCGGCGGGTGAAGCTTTCTTT. This codes for CASSLDPAGEAFF. Looking up the rest from reference TRBV5-1 and TRBJ1-1 gives the full variable domain: KAGVTQTPRYLIKTRGQQVTLSCSPISGHRSVSWYQQTPGQGLQFLFEYFSETQRNKGNFPGRFSGRQFSNSRSEMNVSTLELGDSALYLCASSLDPAGEAFFGQGTRLTVV.